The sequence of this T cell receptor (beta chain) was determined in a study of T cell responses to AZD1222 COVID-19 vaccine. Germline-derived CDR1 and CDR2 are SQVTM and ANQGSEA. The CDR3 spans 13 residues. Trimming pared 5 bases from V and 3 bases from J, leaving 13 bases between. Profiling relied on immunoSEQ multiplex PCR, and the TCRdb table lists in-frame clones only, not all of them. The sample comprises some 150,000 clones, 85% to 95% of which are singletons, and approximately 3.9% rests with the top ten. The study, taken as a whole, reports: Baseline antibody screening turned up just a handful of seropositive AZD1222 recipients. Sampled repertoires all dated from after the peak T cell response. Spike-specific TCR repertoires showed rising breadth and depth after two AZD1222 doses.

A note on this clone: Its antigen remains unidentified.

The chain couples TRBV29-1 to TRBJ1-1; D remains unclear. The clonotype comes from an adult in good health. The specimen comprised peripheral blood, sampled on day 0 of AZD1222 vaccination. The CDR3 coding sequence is TGCAGCGTTTTTGGTCAGACCCACACTGAAGCTTTCTTT. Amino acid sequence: CSVFGQTHTEAFF.